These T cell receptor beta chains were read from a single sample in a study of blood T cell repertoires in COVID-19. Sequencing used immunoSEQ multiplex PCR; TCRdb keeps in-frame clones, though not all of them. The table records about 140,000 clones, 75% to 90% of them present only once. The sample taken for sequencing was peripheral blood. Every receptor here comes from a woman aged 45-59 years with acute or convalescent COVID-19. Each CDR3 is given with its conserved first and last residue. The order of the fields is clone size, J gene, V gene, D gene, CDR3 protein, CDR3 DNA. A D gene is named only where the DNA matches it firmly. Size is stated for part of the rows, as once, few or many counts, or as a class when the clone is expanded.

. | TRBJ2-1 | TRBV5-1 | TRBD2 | CASSSVTSGGVRNEQFF | TGCGCCAGCAGCTCGGTAACTAGCGGGGGGGTGCGGAATGAGCAGTTCTTC
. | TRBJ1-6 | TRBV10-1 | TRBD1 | CASSDGQGQNSPLHF | TGCGCCAGCAGTGACGGACAGGGACAAAATTCACCCCTCCACTTT
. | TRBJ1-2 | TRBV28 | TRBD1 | CASSSGDRFYYGYTF | TGTGCCAGCAGCTCCGGGGACAGATTTTACTATGGCTACACCTTC
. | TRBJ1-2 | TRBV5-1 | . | CASSLDSNYGYTF | TGCGCCAGCAGCCTGGACAGTAACTATGGCTACACCTTC
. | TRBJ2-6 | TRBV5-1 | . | CASSVQGTGANVLTF | TGCGCCAGCAGCGTCCAGGGTACTGGGGCCAACGTCCTGACTTTC
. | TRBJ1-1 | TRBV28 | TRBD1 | CASSNRGTGGTPEAFF | TGTGCCAGCAGTAACCGAGGGACAGGGGGAACGCCTGAAGCTTTCTTT
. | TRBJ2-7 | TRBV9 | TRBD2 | CASSDGLGDYEQYF | TGTGCCAGCAGCGATGGACTAGGGGACTACGAGCAGTACTTC
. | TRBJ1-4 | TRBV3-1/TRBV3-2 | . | CASSQDQPNTAGKLFF | TGTGCCAGCAGCCAAGATCAGCCGAATACCGCGGGAAAACTGTTTTTT
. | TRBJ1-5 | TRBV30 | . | CAWSDSNPNQPQHF | TGTGCCTGGAGTGACAGTAACCCCAATCAGCCCCAGCATTTT
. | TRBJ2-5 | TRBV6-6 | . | CASSAASTGETQYF | TGTGCCAGCAGTGCGGCGTCTACGGGAGAGACCCAGTACTTC
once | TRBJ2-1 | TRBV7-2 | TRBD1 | CASSFRRGGGYNEQFF | TGTGCCAGCAGCTTCCGCCGAGGGGGCGGGTACAATGAGCAGTTCTTC
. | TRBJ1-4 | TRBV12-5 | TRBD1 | CASGLGQGREKLFF | TGTGCTAGTGGCCTTGGACAGGGACGGGAAAAACTGTTTTTT
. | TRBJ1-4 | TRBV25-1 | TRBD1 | CASSPGTGGATNEKLFF | TGTGCCAGCAGTCCCGGGACAGGGGGCGCAACTAATGAAAAACTGTTTTTT
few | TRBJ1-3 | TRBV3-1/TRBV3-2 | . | CASSQGGSGNTIYF | TGTGCCAGCAGCCAAGGCGGGTCTGGAAACACCATATATTTT
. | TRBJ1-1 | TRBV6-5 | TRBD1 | CASIRQGRNTEAFF | TGTGCCAGCATCCGACAGGGACGGAACACTGAAGCTTTCTTT
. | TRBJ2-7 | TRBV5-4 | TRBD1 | CASGTGEYYEQYF | TGTGCCAGCGGGACAGGGGAATACTACGAGCAGTACTTC
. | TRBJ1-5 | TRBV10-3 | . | CAISESNSHQPQHF | TGTGCCATCAGTGAGTCGAATAGTCATCAGCCCCAGCATTTT
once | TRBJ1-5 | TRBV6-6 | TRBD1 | CASSPSFRPGGVQPQHF | TGTGCCAGCAGTCCCAGTTTCCGGCCAGGGGGCGTTCAGCCCCAGCATTTT
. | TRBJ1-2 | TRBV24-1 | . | CATSDSKTALYGYTF | TGTGCCACCAGTGATTCGAAAACTGCACTCTATGGCTACACCTTC
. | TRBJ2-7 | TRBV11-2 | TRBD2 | CASSLSGNEQYF | TGTGCCAGCAGCTTAAGCGGGAACGAGCAGTACTTC
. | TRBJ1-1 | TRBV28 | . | CASSLDLSFEAFF | TGTGCCAGCAGTTTGGACTTATCGTTTGAAGCTTTCTTT
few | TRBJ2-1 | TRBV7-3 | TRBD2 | CASSSRLAGDPYNEQFF | TGTGCCAGCAGCTCCAGACTAGCGGGAGATCCGTACAATGAGCAGTTCTTC
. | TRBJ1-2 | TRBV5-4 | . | CASSLDTRTDYGYTF | TGTGCCAGCAGCTTGGATACTCGGACAGACTATGGCTACACCTTC
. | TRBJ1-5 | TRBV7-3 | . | CASSLTYNQPQHF | TGTGCCAGCAGCTTAACCTACAATCAGCCCCAGCATTTT
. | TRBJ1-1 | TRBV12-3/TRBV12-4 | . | CASSSYTEAFF | TGTGCCAGCAGCTCCTACACTGAAGCTTTCTTT
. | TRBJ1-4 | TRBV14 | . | CASSQALAGAEKLFF | TGTGCCAGCAGCCAAGCTCTGGCAGGCGCAGAAAAACTGTTTTTT
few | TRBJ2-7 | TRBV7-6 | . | CASSLELSYEQYF | TGTGCCAGCAGCTTAGAACTTTCCTACGAGCAGTACTTC
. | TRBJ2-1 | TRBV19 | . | CASSIYVGRGPYNEQFF | TGTGCCAGTAGTATCTACGTAGGGCGGGGGCCCTACAATGAGCAGTTCTTC
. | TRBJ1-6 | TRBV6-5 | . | CASITDQGFGSPLHF | TGTGCCAGCATAACCGATCAGGGTTTCGGATCACCCCTCCACTTT
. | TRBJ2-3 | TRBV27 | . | CASSLSWSSTDTQYF | TGTGCCAGCAGTTTAAGCTGGTCTAGCACAGATACGCAGTATTTT
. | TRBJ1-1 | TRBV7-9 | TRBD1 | CASRPPGQGVNTEAFF | TGTGCCAGCAGGCCACCGGGACAGGGAGTGAACACTGAAGCTTTCTTT
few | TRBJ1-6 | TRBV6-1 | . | CASSEGFGVGGLGSPLHF | TGTGCCAGCAGTGAAGGTTTCGGGGTGGGCGGCTTGGGATCACCCCTCCACTTT
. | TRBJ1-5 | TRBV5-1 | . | CASSLGGPWEPQHF | TGCGCCAGCAGCTTGGGCGGGCCTTGGGAGCCCCAGCATTTT
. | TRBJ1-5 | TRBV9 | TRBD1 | CASSSGTGAGGNQPQHF | TGTGCCAGCTCCTCCGGGACAGGGGCGGGAGGCAATCAGCCCCAGCATTTT
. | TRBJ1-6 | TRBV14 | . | CASSQGRDNSPLHF | TGTGCCAGCAGCCAAGGCAGGGATAATTCACCCCTCCACTTT
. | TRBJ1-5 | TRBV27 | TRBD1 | CASSLYADRFNQPQHF | TGTGCCAGCAGTTTATACGCGGACAGGTTTAATCAGCCCCAGCATTTT
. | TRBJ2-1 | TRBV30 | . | CVAGFGARPYNEQFF | TGTGTCGCTGGATTTGGGGCGCGACCCTACAATGAGCAGTTCTTC
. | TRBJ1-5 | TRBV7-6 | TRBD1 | CASNYGTGCNQPQHF | TGTGCCAGCAACTACGGGACAGGGTGCAATCAGCCCCAGCATTTT
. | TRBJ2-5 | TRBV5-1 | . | CASSPRGLEETQYF | TGCGCCAGCAGCCCAAGGGGTTTGGAGGAGACCCAGTACTTC
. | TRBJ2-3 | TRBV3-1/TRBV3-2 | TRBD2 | CASSQSGGPSTDTQYF | TGTGCCAGCAGCCAATCGGGAGGCCCTAGCACAGATACGCAGTATTTT
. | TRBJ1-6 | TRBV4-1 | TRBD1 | CASGRDSYNSPLHF | TGCGCCAGCGGCCGGGACAGCTATAATTCACCCCTCCACTTT
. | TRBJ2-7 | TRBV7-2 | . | CASSSVSYEQYF | TGTGCCAGCAGCTCAGTTTCCTACGAGCAGTACTTC
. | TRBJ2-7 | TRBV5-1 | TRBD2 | CASSSLAGGPSYHEQYF | TGCGCCAGCAGCTCACTAGCGGGAGGGCCTAGTTACCACGAGCAGTACTTC
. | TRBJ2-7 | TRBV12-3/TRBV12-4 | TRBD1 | CASNRDRVGEQYF | TGTGCCAGCAATAGAGACAGGGTGGGAGAGCAGTACTTC